Each of the 11 T cell receptor beta chains below was sequenced from the same sample in a study of beta chain features in type 1 diabetes (dated 2018 in TCRdb). Library prep was done by the immunoSEQ multiplex PCR assay. The entire amount of isolated RNA was reverse transcribed using the High Capacity cDNA Reverse Transcription Kit, so the sequenced TCRB transcripts were expressed ones. TCRdb limited this immuneACCESS table to in-frame rearrangements with V and J called. A share of clones is missing; checked studies link under half to unresolved V genes, and the rest is unexplained. The sample has about 230,000 clones on record, around 9.6% of them singletons. Approximately 0.035% of the sample goes to the ten largest clones. Sequencing input: naive CD4+ T cells from blood. The cell subset or site label on this specimen signifies: true naive CD4+ T cells. These receptors came from a young woman in good health.

The rearrangement links TRBV10-3 to TRBJ2-1; the match to TRBD2 covers 7 bases. CDR1 is ENHRY, CDR2 SYGVKD, per germline. This CDR3 comprises 13 residues. V dropped 5 bases and J dropped 9; count of bases not matched to a gene: 7. The CDR3 region is CAISRTREIEQFF. In nucleotides, the CDR3 is TGTGCCATCAGTAGGACTAGGGAAATTGAGCAGTTCTTC.

This chain joins TRBV29-1 and TRBJ2-3; 7 nucleotides agree with TRBD2. Germline-derived CDR1 and CDR2 are SQVTM and ANQGSEA. The CDR3 covers 15 residues. The junction had 8 bases not matched to a gene; V was cut back by 4 bases and J by 1 base. CDR3 in DNA: TGCAGCGTTGCCATAAGCGGGACGGGCACAGATACGCAGTATTTT. Its protein is CSVAISGTGTDTQYF.

This clone was counted a few times. This chain links TRBV5-1 with TRBJ2-2; D perhaps matches TRBD1 (6 bases). V was pared by 1 base and J by 7 bases, with 8 bases between. The CDR3 consists of 13 residues. Germline V gives CDR1 SGHRS, CDR2 YFSETQ. This CDR3 is CASSLSGVGELFF. Written as DNA, the CDR3 is TGCGCCAGCAGCTTGTCAGGGGTCGGGGAGCTGTTTTTT.

This chain uses TRBV7-3 with TRBJ2-1, with D tentatively TRBD2 (7 bases). The CDR3 runs 20 residues. Trimming removed 1 base at V and 1 base at J, with 23 bases between. Per germline, CDR1 SGHTA and CDR2 FQGTGA. The CDR3 sequence: CASSLRAWGRGNKSYNEQFF. CDR3 coding DNA: TGTGCCAGCAGCTTAAGAGCCTGGGGGCGGGGGAATAAATCCTACAATGAGCAGTTCTTC.

This clone occurred many times. This chain's CDR3 is CATSRGRTATDTQYF. The CDR3 DNA reads TGTGCCACCAGCAGAGGGAGGACCGCCACAGATACGCAGTATTTT. The chain links TRBV15 to TRBJ2-3, with D maybe TRBD2 (5 bases). V was shortened by 1 base and J by 2 bases, with 10 bases between the two germline ends. Germline V CDR1 and CDR2: LNHNV, YYDKDF (reference sequence). The CDR3 sequence is 15 residues long.

The chain links TRBV6-6 to TRBJ1-5; D might be TRBD1 (5 bases). There are 15 residues in the CDR3. CDR1 and CDR2 from the germline V gene are MNHNY and SVGAGI (reference sequence). Trimming cost V 2 bases and J 7 bases, with 15 bases left between them. The CDR3 bases are TGTGCCAGCAGTTACGGAGGGGAGGTCGGCCAGCCCCAGCATTTT. Its translation: CASSYGGEVGQPQHF.

The V and J genes are TRBV6-1 and TRBJ2-5; 9 bases match TRBD2. Germline CDR1 and CDR2: MNHNS and SASEGT. This CDR3 is 16 amino acids long. V was pared by 0 bases and J by 4 bases, with 6 bases of the junction left unmatched. CDR3 coding DNA: TGTGCCAGCAGTGAAGCCCGGAGCGGGGGGATAGAGACCCAGTACTTC. This encodes CASSEARSGGIETQYF.

The rearrangement uses TRBV30 and TRBJ2-5; the match to TRBD1 covers 7 bases. Germline V lookup: CDR1 GTSNPN, CDR2 SVGIG (reference sequence). V shed 0 bases, J shed 1 base, and the junction held 5 bases outside the gene matches. The CDR3 sequence is 15 residues long. The CDR3 DNA is TGTGCCTGGAGTGTACAGGGGTTAATCCAAGAGACCCAGTACTTC. As protein: CAWSVQGLIQETQYF. Looking up the rest from reference TRBV30 and TRBJ2-5 gives the full variable domain: SQTIHQWPATLVQPVGSPLSLECTVEGTSNPNLYWYRQAAGRGLQLLFYSVGIGQISSEVPQNLSASRPQDRQFILSSKKLLLSDSGFYLCAWSVQGLIQETQYFGPGTRLLVL.

This clone was recorded a few times. This rearrangement joins TRBV2 to TRBJ2-1, with 10 bases lining up with TRBD2. V gave up 1 base and J gave up 9 bases; unmatched junction bases: 6. The CDR3 is 15 residues long. The germline CDR1 and CDR2 sequences are SNHLY and FYNNEI. For the CDR3, the DNA is TGTGCCAGCAGTGAAGAGCTAGCGGGAGCGGGTGAGCAGTTCTTC. Protein sequence: CASSEELAGAGEQFF.

This clone was seen a handful of times. The V gene is TRBV7-9, the J gene TRBJ1-2; D perhaps matches TRBD1 (5 bases). Germline V gene sequence: CDR1 SEHNR, CDR2 FQNEAQ (reference sequence). The ends were cut back, 6 bases at V and 6 bases at J, with 20 bases in the middle. The CDR3 is made up of 15 amino acids. CDR3 DNA sequence: TGTGCCAGCAGTCCATTTGCCAGGGATCTACATGGCTACACCTTC. This translates into CASSPFARDLHGYTF.

This clone was seen only a few times. V is TRBV5-4 and J is TRBJ2-3; TRBD1 matches 11 bases. Germline V lookup: CDR1 SGHNT, CDR2 YYREEE (reference sequence). This CDR3 region has 15 residues. Trimming removed 3 bases from V and 5 bases from J; junction bases left unmatched: 5. Here the CDR3 DNA reads TGTGCCAGCAGCTCACCGGGACAGGGGGAAGATACGCAGTATTTT. Its translation: CASSSPGQGEDTQYF.